Following are 23 T cell receptor beta chains from one sample sequenced in a study of human T cells and chemical hapten exposure. Via MiXCR, TCRdb re-called the RACE reads, giving one row per CDR3 protein. The table lists around 380,000 distinct CDR3 sequences, around 5% of them singletons. The time point denotes: pre-sensitization, week 0. The treatment here: therapeutic diphenylcyclopropenone sensitization with weekly scalp DPC. Sequencing was performed on whole blood, taken in connection with sensitization to the hapten diphenylcyclopropenone (DPC). The origin of the receptors is a woman in her late teens or twenties with alopecia areata. Some clones in this sample may be carry-over from other donors' samples.

The chain has TRBV2 and TRBJ1-1; no clear D gene. V was trimmed by 2 bases and J by 1 base, leaving 17 bases between them. Germline V gene sequence: CDR1 SNHLY, CDR2 FYNNEI. The CDR3 totals 17 residues. The CDR3 region is CASSELSSPPPNTEAFF. In DNA form, the CDR3 reads TGTGCCAGCAGTGAATTGAGCAGCCCCCCGCCGAACACTGAAGCTTTCTTT.

Ten or more counts support this clonotype. The chain uses TRBV6-6 and TRBJ2-7; 9 bases fit TRBD1. The CDR3 loop spans 14 amino acids. Germline V lookup: CDR1 MNHNY, CDR2 SVGAGI (reference sequence). Germline trimming cut 5 bases from V and 5 bases from J; bases unmatched to any gene: 7. This CDR3 is CASSQGQGRNEQYF. CDR3 DNA sequence: TGTGCCAGCAGTCAAGGACAGGGGAGGAACGAGCAGTACTTC.

This clonotype was seen repeatedly, ten times or more. The chain uses TRBV12-3 or TRBV12-4 and TRBJ2-1; D is uncertain. This CDR3 has 15 residues. V was shortened by 2 bases and J by 7 bases, with 15 bases between the two germline ends. Here the CDR3 DNA reads TGTGCCAGCAGTTTAACCAGTTTGCAGACGAATGAGCAGTTCTTC. Its protein is CASSLTSLQTNEQFF.

Concerning this clonotype itself: This may stem from a read error, because a much larger clone lies one nucleotide away. The chain uses TRBV7-9 and TRBJ1-2; 7 bases agree with TRBD1. The V gene end was trimmed by 5 bases and the J gene end by 6 bases; junction bases not matched to a gene: 12. This CDR3 is built from 15 residues. The germline V gene encodes CDR1 SEHNR and CDR2 FQNEAQ (reference sequence). CDR3 DNA: TGTGCCAGCAGCCCCGGACAGGATAACGCGGATGGCTACACCTTC. Translating gives CASSPGQDNADGYTF.

The rearrangement uses TRBV7-9 and TRBJ2-3, with D possibly called TRBD1 or TRBD2 (6 bases each). V was clipped by 5 bases and J by 1 base, with 16 bases between them. The germline gives CDR1 SEHNR, CDR2 FQNEAQ (reference sequence). The CDR3 spans 16 residues. CDR3 DNA sequence: TGTGCCAGCAGCGCCTCAGAGGGGGGCGGCACAGATACGCAGTATTTT. It translates to CASSASEGGGTDTQYF.

This clonotype was counted at least ten times. The genes are TRBV4-1 and TRBJ2-5; possibly TRBD2 for D (5 bases). Germline loops: CDR1 MGHRA, CDR2 YSYEKL. V gave up 7 bases and J gave up 5 bases, with 20 bases separating them. CDR3 length equals 15 residues. For the CDR3, the DNA is TGCGCCAGCACATCTTCTGATGAGGGATTTGAGACCCAGTACTTC. It codes for CASTSSDEGFETQYF.

The rearrangement links TRBV6-5 to TRBJ2-1, with 9 bases fitting TRBD1. This CDR3 contains 17 residues. J gave up 6 bases and V 5 bases, and 14 bases lay outside the gene matches. Germline loops: CDR1 MNHEY, CDR2 SVGAGI. The DNA of the CDR3 is TGTGCCAGCAGTACGTGGGCGGGACAGGGCCTGTCCAATGAGCAGTTCTTC. This encodes CASSTWAGQGLSNEQFF.

V and J are TRBV6-2 or TRBV6-3 and TRBJ2-5; 7 bases match TRBD2. Germline CDR1 MNHEY, CDR2 SVGEGT. After removal of 2 bases from V and 3 bases from J, the junction contained 6 bases not matched to a gene. The CDR3 consists of 15 residues. The CDR3 is CASSYRDYDEETQYF. DNA for the CDR3: TGTGCCAGCAGTTACCGGGACTACGACGAAGAGACCCAGTACTTC.

This clonotype showed up just a few times. This chain connects TRBV6-4 to TRBJ2-3, with D hard to call. The germline CDR1 and CDR2 sequences are MRHNA and SNTAGT. CDR3 size: 17 residues. V lost 0 bases and J 0 bases, leaving 13 bases between the germline ends. CDR3 amino acids: CASSDSRSAYSTDTQYF. The DNA for the CDR3 is TGTGCCAGCAGTGACTCGAGAAGCGCTTATAGCACAGATACGCAGTATTTT.

The sample holds a few counts of this clonotype. The rearrangement uses TRBV27 and TRBJ2-4; D gene uncertain. Per the germline V gene, CDR1 is MNHEY and CDR2 is SMNVEV (reference sequence). This CDR3 has 12 residues. The V and J ends lost 5 bases and 2 bases respectively, with 4 bases between them. For the CDR3, the DNA is TGTGCCAGCAGTACTTCCAAAAACATTCAGTACTTC. Translating gives CASSTSKNIQYF.

The chain is built from TRBV28 and TRBJ1-5; 9 positions agree with TRBD1. This CDR3 has 12 residues. V lost 8 bases and J lost 7; bases outside the gene matches: 3. CDR1 is MDHEN, CDR2 SYDVKM, per germline. CDR3 residues: CASATGGQPQHF. The CDR3 DNA follows: TGTGCCAGCGCTACAGGGGGCCAGCCCCAGCATTTT.

The chain is built from TRBV7-2 and TRBJ2-4; unclear D gene. V lost 8 bases and J 6 bases, leaving 20 bases between the germline ends. This CDR3 is 15 amino acids long. Per the germline V gene, CDR1 is SGHTA and CDR2 is FQGNSA. The CDR3 sequence: CASSESGVRSNIQYF. In DNA, the CDR3 is TGTGCCAGCTCCGAAAGTGGGGTCAGGTCAAACATTCAGTACTTC.

The gene calls are TRBV25-1 and TRBJ1-6; D gene ambiguous. Trimming removed 4 bases at V and 0 bases at J, with 10 bases between. This CDR3 region has 16 residues. The germline CDR1 and CDR2 sequences are MGHDK and SYGVNS. CDR3 coding DNA: TGTGCCAGCAGTGGACACGGTGGCTCCTATAATTCACCCCTCCACTTT. Translating it yields CASSGHGGSYNSPLHF. Using reference TRBV25-1 and TRBJ1-6 for the parts outside the CDR3, the full variable domain is EADIYQTPRYLVIGTGKKITLECSQTMGHDKMYWYQQDPGMELHLIHYSYGVNSTEKGDLSSESTVSRIRTEHFPLTLESARPSHTSQYLCASSGHGGSYNSPLHFGNGTRLTVT.

The V call is TRBV11-3, the J call TRBJ2-1; 9 nucleotides agree with TRBD1. Trimming at V came to 4 bases and at J to 6 bases, leaving 10 bases not matched to a gene. This CDR3 spans 16 amino acids. Looked up from germline, CDR1 is SGHNT and CDR2 is YENEEA. CDR3 sequence reads: CASSSMGQGSLNEQFF. The CDR3 coding sequence is TGTGCCAGCAGCTCGATGGGACAGGGTTCCCTCAATGAGCAGTTCTTC. The full variable domain, completed using reference TRBV11-3 and TRBJ2-1, is EAGVVQSPRYKIIEKKQPVAFWCNPISGHNTLYWYLQNLGQGPELLIRYENEEAVDDSQLPKDRFSAERLKGVDSTLKIQPAELGDSAVYLCASSSMGQGSLNEQFFGPGTRLTVL.

This clonotype was counted only a few times. V gene TRBV6-2 or TRBV6-3 combines with J gene TRBJ1-1; perhaps TRBD1 as D (5 bases). V lost 1 base and J 0 bases, leaving 9 bases between the germline ends. The V gene's germline CDR1 is MNHEY and CDR2 SVGEGT. The CDR3 contains 15 residues. The CDR3 DNA follows: TGTGCCAGCAGTTACTGGGGCAGACTGAACACTGAAGCTTTCTTT. It is translated as CASSYWGRLNTEAFF.

Many counts were recorded for this clonotype. The chain couples TRBV20-1 to TRBJ1-1; D unclear. CDR3 size: 14 residues. Per germline, CDR1 DFQATT and CDR2 SNEGSKA (reference sequence). V lost 1 base and J 1 base, leaving 10 bases between the germline ends. DNA of the CDR3: TGCAGTGCTAGAGTTGGGATGAAGAACACTGAAGCTTTCTTT. This gives the protein CSARVGMKNTEAFF.

This clonotype was seen at least ten times. The chain uses TRBV5-4 and TRBJ1-2; D is unclear. V lost 4 bases, J lost 3 bases, and 16 bases lay in between. CDR1 and CDR2 from the germline V gene are SGHNT and YYREEE (reference sequence). This CDR3 is 15 amino acids long. The CDR3 nucleotides read TGTGCCAGCAGCCCCCACGGGAGGGCCGACTATGGCTACACCTTC. Translation: CASSPHGRADYGYTF.

This clonotype was picked up a small number of times. This sequence joins TRBV5-1 and TRBJ2-4; 13 bases match TRBD2. The germline V gene encodes CDR1 SGHRS and CDR2 YFSETQ. V dropped 0 bases and J dropped 8; count of bases not matched to a gene: 5. This CDR3 has 16 amino acids. CDR3 bases: TGCGCCAGCAGCTTGGGGACTAGCGGGGGTCGGGACATTCAGTACTTC. It specifies CASSLGTSGGRDIQYF.

This clonotype has at least ten counts. V usage is TRBV20-1 and J usage is TRBJ2-7; no clear D gene. Germline V gives CDR1 DFQATT, CDR2 SNEGSKA (reference sequence). The CDR3 totals 13 residues. The ends were cut back, 0 bases at V and 4 bases at J, with 10 bases in the middle. Here the CDR3 reads CSAREARDYEQYF. CDR3 in DNA: TGCAGTGCTAGAGAGGCCAGAGATTACGAGCAGTACTTC.

This clonotype was recorded at least ten times. J is TRBJ1-1 and V is TRBV6-2 or TRBV6-3; D uncertain. Germline CDR1 and CDR2: MNHEY and SVGEGT. V lost 2 bases and J 0 bases, leaving 13 bases between the germline ends. CDR3 length: 16 residues. The CDR3 loop reads CASSYPQEYMNTEAFF. CDR3 coding DNA: TGTGCCAGCAGTTACCCGCAGGAGTACATGAACACTGAAGCTTTCTTT.

V is TRBV6-5 and J is TRBJ1-1; a weak D match, TRBD1 (5 bases). The CDR3 covers 15 residues. CDR1 and CDR2 from the germline V gene are MNHEY and SVGAGI. V was trimmed by 2 bases and J by 2 bases, leaving 12 bases between them. The CDR3 spells CASSYGTTGNTEAFF. CDR3 nucleotides: TGTGCCAGCAGTTACGGAACCACAGGTAACACTGAAGCTTTCTTT.

The chain carries TRBV2 and TRBJ2-7, with TRBD1 matching 8 bases. Germline V lookup: CDR1 SNHLY, CDR2 FYNNEI. CDR3 length equals 15 residues. J lost 7 bases, V lost 6 bases, and 14 bases had no gene match. CDR3 region: CASSKTGTGIGEQYF. The CDR3 nucleotides read TGTGCCAGCAGCAAAACCGGGACAGGTATAGGGGAGCAGTACTTC.

This clonotype was counted a few times. The V and J genes are TRBV6-4 and TRBJ1-1; no firm D call. V lost 4 bases and J lost 0, with 6 bases in between. This CDR3 has 13 amino acids. The V gene's germline CDR1 is MRHNA and CDR2 SNTAGT. The CDR3 DNA follows: TGTGCCAGCAGTGCGGAGATGAACACTGAAGCTTTCTTT. Translation: CASSAEMNTEAFF.